This TCR beta chain was recovered during a study of cytomegalovirus exposure and HLA in healthy donors. 60 Vbeta and 13 Jbeta primers were used in PCR. Clones were read by immunoSEQ multiplex PCR, and TCRdb kept only the in-frame ones, dropping some. This table holds 65,000 to 90,000 clones, roughly 70% found once. The sample holds a few counts of this clone. The receptor comes from a man aged 35-49 years in good health and CMV-seronegative. Material for sequencing was PBMCs.

The CDR3 nucleotides are TGTGCCACCAACCCGGGGGGCCGCACAGATACGCAGTATTTT. Its translation: CATNPGGRTDTQYF. The V gene is TRBV13, the J gene TRBJ2-3, with D possibly matching TRBD2 (7 bases). CDR3 length equals 14 residues. V was cut by 10 bases and J by 1 base, with 15 bases left in between. Germline loops: CDR1 PRHDT, CDR2 FYEKMQ (reference sequence).